This TCR beta chain is from a study of immune evolution from preneoplasia to lung adenocarcinoma. Data came from immunoSEQ multiplex PCR; TCRdb stores just in-frame clones and leaves some out. Seen here are about 41,000 clones, roughly four fifths observed once, and the top ten hold about 4.3%. The CDR3 contains 15 residues. Germline CDR1 reads MNHEY; CDR2 reads SVGAGI. V lost 3 bases and J 12 bases, leaving 21 bases between the germline ends. The receptor comes from a person aged 55 to 70 with lung adenocarcinoma. The chain couples TRBV6-5 to TRBJ2-1; perhaps TRBD2 as D (6 bases). The sample comprised FFPE invasive lung adenocarcinoma tissue. CDR3 DNA sequence: TGTGCCAGCAGTTATATTTATGAGGGAGGAAAGGTGCAGTTCTTC. It specifies CASSYIYEGGKVQFF.